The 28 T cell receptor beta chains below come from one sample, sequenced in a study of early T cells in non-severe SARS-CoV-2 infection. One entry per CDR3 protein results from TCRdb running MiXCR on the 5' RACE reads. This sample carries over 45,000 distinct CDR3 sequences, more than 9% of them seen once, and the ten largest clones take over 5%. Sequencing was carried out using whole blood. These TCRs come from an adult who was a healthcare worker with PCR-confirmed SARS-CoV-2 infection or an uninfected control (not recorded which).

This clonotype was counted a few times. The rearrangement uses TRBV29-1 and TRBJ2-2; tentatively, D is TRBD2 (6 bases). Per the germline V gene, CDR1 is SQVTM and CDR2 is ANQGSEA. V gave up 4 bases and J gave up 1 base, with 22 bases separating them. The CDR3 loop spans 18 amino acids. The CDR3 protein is CSVGGERGADLNTGELFF. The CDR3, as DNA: TGCAGCGTTGGGGGGGAAAGAGGAGCGGACCTGAACACCGGGGAGCTGTTTTTT.

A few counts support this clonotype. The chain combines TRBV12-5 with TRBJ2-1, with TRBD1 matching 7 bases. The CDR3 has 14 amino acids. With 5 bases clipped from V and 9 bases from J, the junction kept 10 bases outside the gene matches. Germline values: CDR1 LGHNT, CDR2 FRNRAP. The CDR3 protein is CASGPGQEWSEQFF. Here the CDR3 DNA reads TGTGCTAGTGGTCCAGGACAGGAGTGGAGTGAGCAGTTCTTC.

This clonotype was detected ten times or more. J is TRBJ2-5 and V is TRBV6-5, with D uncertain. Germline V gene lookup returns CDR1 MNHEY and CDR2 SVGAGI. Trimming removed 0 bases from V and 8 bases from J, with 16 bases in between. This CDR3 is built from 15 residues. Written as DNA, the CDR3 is TGTGCCAGCAGTTACTCTCGGACCGCTACCGGTACCCAGTACTTC. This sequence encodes CASSYSRTATGTQYF.

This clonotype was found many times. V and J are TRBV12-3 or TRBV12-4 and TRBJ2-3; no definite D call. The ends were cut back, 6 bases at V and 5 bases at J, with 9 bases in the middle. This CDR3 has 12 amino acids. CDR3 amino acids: CASSPTKDTQYF. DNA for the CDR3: TGTGCCAGCAGCCCGACGAAAGATACGCAGTATTTT.

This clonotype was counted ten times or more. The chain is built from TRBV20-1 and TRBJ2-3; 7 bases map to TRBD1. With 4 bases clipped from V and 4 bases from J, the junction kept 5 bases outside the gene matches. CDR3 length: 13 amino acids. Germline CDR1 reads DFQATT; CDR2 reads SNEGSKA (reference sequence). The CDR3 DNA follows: TGCAGTGCTATGGCAGGGGGTCCAGATACGCAGTATTTT. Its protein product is CSAMAGGPDTQYF.

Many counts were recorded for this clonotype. In DNA form, the CDR3 reads TGTGCCAGCTCACCAATAGCGGACGGGGAGCTGTTTTTT. Encoded protein: CASSPIADGELFF. The V gene is TRBV18, the J gene TRBJ2-2; a possible D gene is TRBD2 (6 bases). CDR1 and CDR2 from the germline V gene are KGHSH and LQKENI. This CDR3 is built from 13 residues. V lost 2 bases, J lost 7 bases, and 8 bases lay in between. The whole variable domain, filled in from reference TRBV18 and TRBJ2-2, reads NAGVMQNPRHLVRRRGQEARLRCSPMKGHSHVYWYRQLPEEGLKFMVYLQKENIIDESGMPKERFSAEFPKEGPSILRIQQVVRGDSAAYFCASSPIADGELFFGEGSRLTVL.

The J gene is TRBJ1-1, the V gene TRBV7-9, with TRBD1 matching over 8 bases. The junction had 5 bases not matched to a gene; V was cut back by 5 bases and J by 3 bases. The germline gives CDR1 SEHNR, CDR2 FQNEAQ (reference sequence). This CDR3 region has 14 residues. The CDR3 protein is CASSPQGAYTEAFF. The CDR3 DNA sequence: TGTGCCAGCAGCCCTCAGGGGGCCTACACTGAAGCTTTCTTT. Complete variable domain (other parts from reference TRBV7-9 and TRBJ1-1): DTGVSQNPRHKITKRGQNVTFRCDPISEHNRLYWYRQTLGQGPEFLTYFQNEAQLEKSRLLSDRFSAERPKGSFSTLEIQRTEQGDSAMYLCASSPQGAYTEAFFGQGTRLTVV.

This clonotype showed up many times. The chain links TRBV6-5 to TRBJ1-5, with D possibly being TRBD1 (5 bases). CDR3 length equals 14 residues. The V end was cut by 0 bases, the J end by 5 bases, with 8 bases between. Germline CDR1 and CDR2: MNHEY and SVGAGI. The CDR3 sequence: CASSYSLGDQPQHF. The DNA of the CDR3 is TGTGCCAGCAGTTACTCGTTGGGGGATCAGCCCCAGCATTTT.

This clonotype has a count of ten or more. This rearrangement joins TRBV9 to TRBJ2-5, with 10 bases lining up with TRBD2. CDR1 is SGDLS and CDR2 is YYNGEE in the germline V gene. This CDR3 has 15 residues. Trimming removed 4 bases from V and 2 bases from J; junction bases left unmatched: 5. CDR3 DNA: TGTGCCAGCAGCCCCGGACTAGCGGTACAAGAGACCCAGTACTTC. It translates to CASSPGLAVQETQYF.

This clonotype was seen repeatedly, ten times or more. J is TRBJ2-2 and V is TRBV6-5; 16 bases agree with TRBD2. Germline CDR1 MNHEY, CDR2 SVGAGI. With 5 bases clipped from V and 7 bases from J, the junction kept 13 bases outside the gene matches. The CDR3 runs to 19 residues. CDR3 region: CASSAMGLAGGPISGELFF. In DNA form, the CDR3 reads TGTGCCAGCAGTGCGATGGGACTAGCGGGAGGGCCGATTAGCGGGGAGCTGTTTTTT.

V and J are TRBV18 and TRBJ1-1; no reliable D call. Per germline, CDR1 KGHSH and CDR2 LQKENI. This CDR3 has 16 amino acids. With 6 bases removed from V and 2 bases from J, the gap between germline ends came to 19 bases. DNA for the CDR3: TGTGCCAGCTCCGTATCCGGGCAATACTTTAACACTGAAGCTTTCTTT. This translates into CASSVSGQYFNTEAFF.

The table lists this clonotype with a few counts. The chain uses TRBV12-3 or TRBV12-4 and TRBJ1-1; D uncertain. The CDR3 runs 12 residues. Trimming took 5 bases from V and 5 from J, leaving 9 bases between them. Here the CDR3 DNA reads TGTGCCAGCAGTGGCGCTCCAACTGAAGCTTTCTTT. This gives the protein CASSGAPTEAFF.

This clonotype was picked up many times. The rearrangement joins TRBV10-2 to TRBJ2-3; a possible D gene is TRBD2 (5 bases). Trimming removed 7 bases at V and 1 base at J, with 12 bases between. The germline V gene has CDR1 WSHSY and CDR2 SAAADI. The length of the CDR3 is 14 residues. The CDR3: CASTAAARTDTQYF. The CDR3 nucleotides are TGCGCCAGCACGGCAGCGGCCCGCACAGATACGCAGTATTTT.

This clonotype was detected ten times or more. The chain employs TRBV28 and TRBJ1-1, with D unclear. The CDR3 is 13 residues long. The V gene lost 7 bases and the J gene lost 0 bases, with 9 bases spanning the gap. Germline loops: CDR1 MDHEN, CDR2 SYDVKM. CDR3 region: CASIDGMNTEAFF. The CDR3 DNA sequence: TGTGCCAGCATTGACGGTATGAACACTGAAGCTTTCTTT.

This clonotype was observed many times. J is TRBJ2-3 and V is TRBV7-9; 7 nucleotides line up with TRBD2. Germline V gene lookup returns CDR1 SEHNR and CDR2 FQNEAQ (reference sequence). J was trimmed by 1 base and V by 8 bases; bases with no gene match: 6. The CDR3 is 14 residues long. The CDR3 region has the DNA TGTGCCAGCGGACGGGAGGCGGGCACAGATACGCAGTATTTT. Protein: CASGREAGTDTQYF.

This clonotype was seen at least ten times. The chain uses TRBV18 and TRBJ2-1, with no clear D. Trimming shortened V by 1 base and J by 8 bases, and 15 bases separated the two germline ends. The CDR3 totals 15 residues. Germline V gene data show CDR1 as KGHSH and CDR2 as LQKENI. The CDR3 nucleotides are TGTGCCAGCTCACCACTGTCTAGTAACGATGATGAGCAGTTCTTC. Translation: CASSPLSSNDDEQFF.

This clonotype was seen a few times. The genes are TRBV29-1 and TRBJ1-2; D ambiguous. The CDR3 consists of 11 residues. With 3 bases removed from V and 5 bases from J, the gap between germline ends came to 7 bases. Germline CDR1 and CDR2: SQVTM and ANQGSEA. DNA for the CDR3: TGCAGCGTTGACCCAGGATATGGCTACACCTTC. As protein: CSVDPGYGYTF. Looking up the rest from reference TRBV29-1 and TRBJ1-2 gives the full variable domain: SAVISQKPSRDICQRGTSLTIQCQVDSQVTMMFWYRQQPGQSLTLIATANQGSEATYESGFVIDKFPISRPNLTFSTLTVSNMSPEDSSIYLCSVDPGYGYTFGSGTRLTVV.

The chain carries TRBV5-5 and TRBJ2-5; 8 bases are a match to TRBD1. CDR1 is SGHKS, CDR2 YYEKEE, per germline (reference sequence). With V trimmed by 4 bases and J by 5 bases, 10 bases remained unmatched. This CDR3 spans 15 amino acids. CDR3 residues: CASSQGQGTYETQYF. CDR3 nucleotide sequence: TGTGCCAGCAGCCAAGGACAGGGAACGTATGAGACCCAGTACTTC.

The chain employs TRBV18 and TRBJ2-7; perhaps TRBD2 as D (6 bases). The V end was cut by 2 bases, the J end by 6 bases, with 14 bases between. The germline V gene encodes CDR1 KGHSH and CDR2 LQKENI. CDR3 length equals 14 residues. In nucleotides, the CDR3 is TGTGCCAGCTCACCAGGAGGGGAGGCCGTCGAGCAGTACTTC. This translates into CASSPGGEAVEQYF.

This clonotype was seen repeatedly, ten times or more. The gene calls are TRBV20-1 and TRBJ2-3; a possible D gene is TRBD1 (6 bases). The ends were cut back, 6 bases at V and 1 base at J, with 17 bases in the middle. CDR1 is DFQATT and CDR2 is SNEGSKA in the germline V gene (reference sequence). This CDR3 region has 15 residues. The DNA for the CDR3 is TGCAGTGCCCAGAGTCTGGGGGCTCGCACAGATACGCAGTATTTT. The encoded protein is CSAQSLGARTDTQYF.

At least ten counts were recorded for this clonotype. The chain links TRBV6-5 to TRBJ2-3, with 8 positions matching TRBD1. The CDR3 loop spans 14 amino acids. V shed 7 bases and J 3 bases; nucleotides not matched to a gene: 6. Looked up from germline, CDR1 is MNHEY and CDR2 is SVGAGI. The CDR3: CASKVTGGTDTQYF. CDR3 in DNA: TGTGCCAGCAAAGTAACAGGGGGAACAGATACGCAGTATTTT.

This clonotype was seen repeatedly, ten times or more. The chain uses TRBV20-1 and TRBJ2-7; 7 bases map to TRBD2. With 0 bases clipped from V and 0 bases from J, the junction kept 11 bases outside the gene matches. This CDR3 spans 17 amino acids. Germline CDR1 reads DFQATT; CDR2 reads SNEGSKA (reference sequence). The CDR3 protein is CSARDLASGGTSYEQYF. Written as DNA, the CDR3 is TGCAGTGCTAGAGATCTGGCTAGCGGAGGGACCTCCTACGAGCAGTACTTC.

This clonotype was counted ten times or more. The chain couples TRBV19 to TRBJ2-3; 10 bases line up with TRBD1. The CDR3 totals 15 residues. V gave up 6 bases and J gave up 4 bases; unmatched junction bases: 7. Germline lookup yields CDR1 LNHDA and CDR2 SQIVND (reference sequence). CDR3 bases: TGTGCCAGTAGGGAAGCGACAGGGGGCGCAGATACGCAGTATTTT. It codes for CASREATGGADTQYF.

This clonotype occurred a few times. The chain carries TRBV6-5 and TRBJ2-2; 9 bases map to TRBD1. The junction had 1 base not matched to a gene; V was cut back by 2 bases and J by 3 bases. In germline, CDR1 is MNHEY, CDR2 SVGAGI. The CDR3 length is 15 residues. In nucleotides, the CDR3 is TGTGCCAGCAGTTACCGGACAGGGGACACCGGGGAGCTGTTTTTT. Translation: CASSYRTGDTGELFF.

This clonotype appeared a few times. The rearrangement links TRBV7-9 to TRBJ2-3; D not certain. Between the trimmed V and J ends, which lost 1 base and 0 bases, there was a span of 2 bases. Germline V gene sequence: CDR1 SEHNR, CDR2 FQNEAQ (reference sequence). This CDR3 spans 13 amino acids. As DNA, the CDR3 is TGTGCCAGCAGCTTAGTTAGCACAGATACGCAGTATTTT. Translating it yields CASSLVSTDTQYF.

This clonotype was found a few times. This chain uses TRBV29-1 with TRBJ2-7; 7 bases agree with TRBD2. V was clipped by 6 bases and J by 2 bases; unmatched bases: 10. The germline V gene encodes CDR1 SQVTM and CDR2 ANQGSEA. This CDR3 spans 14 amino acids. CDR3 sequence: CSVEIAGPPYEQYF. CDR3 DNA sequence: TGCAGCGTGGAAATAGCGGGCCCGCCCTACGAGCAGTACTTC.

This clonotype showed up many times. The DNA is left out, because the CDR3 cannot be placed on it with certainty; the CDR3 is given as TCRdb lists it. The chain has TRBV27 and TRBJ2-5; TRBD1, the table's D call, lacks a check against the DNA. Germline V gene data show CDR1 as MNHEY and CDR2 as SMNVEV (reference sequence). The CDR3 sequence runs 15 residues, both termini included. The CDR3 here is CASSSSTGSQETQYF.

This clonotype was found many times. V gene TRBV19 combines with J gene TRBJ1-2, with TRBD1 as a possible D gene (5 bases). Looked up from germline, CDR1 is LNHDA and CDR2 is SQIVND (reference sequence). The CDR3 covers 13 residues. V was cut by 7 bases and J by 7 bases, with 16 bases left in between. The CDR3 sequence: CASTLRTIPGYTF. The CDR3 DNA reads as TGTGCCAGTACCCTTCGGACAATCCCTGGCTACACCTTC.